These T cell receptor beta chains were read from a single sample in a study of blood T cells in healthy people across ages. TCRdb called the 5' RACE reads again in MiXCR, with one record for every CDR3 protein. Altogether 900,000 to 950,000 distinct CDR3 sequences are present, roughly 28% being singletons, with the ten largest covering roughly 10%. These data are also associated with another study on T cells of mothers and their children.

Sequencing was done on a sample of blood. The receptor source for this set is a woman in her 40s in good health. Each CDR3 is given with its conserved first and last residue. The D gene is left open where the match is weak. Clone size is shown for a subset of rows, as once, few, many or a class of expanded clone.

v_gene: TRBV5-1
d_gene: TRBD1
abundance: few
j_gene: TRBJ1-5
CDR3nt: TGCGCCAGCAGCTCCGGGACAGCCGATCAGCCCCAGCATTTT
CDR3aa: CASSSGTADQPQHF

v_gene: TRBV12-3/TRBV12-4
d_gene: -
abundance: -
j_gene: TRBJ1-1
CDR3nt: TGTGCCAGCAGGTTACAGCTGACCAACACTGAAGCTTTCTTT
CDR3aa: CASRLQLTNTEAFF

v_gene: TRBV6-6
d_gene: TRBD1
abundance: -
j_gene: TRBJ2-5
CDR3nt: TGTGCCAGCGCTGCAGGGGGCGCAGGGCTTCAAGAGACCCAGTGCTTC
CDR3aa: CASAAGGAGLQETQCF

v_gene: TRBV7-6
d_gene: TRBD2
abundance: few
j_gene: TRBJ2-3
CDR3nt: TGTGCCAGCAGCTTAGAGGCTAGCGGCCCCGCAGATACGCAGTATTTT
CDR3aa: CASSLEASGPADTQYF

v_gene: TRBV11-2
d_gene: -
abundance: few
j_gene: TRBJ2-1
CDR3nt: TGTGCCAGCAGCTTAGGCAGGGAATTCGCTGAGTTCTTC
CDR3aa: CASSLGREFAEFF

v_gene: TRBV25-1
d_gene: TRBD1
abundance: -
j_gene: TRBJ2-7
CDR3nt: TGTGCCAGCAGTGACCGGGACAGGCGCGACGAGCAGTACTTC
CDR3aa: CASSDRDRRDEQYF

v_gene: TRBV7-3
d_gene: -
abundance: -
j_gene: TRBJ2-2
CDR3nt: TGTGCCAGCAGCTGGCAGGGGGGCACCGGGGAGCTGTTTTTT
CDR3aa: CASSWQGGTGELFF

v_gene: TRBV6-2/TRBV6-3
d_gene: TRBD1
abundance: few
j_gene: TRBJ1-1
CDR3nt: TGTGCCAGCAGGCCCAACCGACAGGGGGCGGTGAACACTGAAGCTTTCTTT
CDR3aa: CASRPNRQGAVNTEAFF

v_gene: TRBV7-9
d_gene: TRBD2
abundance: -
j_gene: TRBJ2-5
CDR3nt: TGTGCCAGCAGCTTTCCTAGCGGGGGGGCCCAAGAGACCCAGTACTTC
CDR3aa: CASSFPSGGAQETQYF

v_gene: TRBV24-1
d_gene: -
abundance: few
j_gene: TRBJ2-2
CDR3nt: TGTGCCACCCGACAGGAAAACACCGGGGAGCTGTTTTTT
CDR3aa: CATRQENTGELFF

v_gene: TRBV12-5
d_gene: TRBD2
abundance: -
j_gene: TRBJ2-5
CDR3nt: TGTGCTAGTGGTTTGGACTCCGGGACTAGGGAGACCCAGTACTTC
CDR3aa: CASGLDSGTRETQYF